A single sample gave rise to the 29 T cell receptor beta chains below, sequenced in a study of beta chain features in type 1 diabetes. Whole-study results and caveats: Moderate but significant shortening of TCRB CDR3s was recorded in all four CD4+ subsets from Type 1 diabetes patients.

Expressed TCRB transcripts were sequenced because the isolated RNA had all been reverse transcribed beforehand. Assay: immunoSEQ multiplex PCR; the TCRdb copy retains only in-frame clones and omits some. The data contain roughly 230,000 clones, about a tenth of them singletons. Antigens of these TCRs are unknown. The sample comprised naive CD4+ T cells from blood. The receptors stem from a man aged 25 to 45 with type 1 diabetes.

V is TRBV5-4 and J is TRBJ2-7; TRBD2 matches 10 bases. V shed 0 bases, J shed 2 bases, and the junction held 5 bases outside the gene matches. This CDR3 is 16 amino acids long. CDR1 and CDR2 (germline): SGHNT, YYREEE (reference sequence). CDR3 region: CASSLAQRGGTYEQYF. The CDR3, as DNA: TGTGCCAGCAGCTTGGCCCAGCGGGGGGGCACCTACGAGCAGTACTTC. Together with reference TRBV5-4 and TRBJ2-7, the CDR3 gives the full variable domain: ETGVTQSPTHLIKTRGQQVTLRCSSQSGHNTVSWYQQALGQGPQFIFQYYREEENGRGNFPPRFSGLQFPNYSSELNVNALELDDSALYLCASSLAQRGGTYEQYFGPGTRLTVT.

The CDR3 DNA is TGTGCCAGCAGTGAACAGGGAGGACAGCCCCAGCATTTT. Protein product: CASSEQGGQPQHF. V is TRBV2 and J is TRBJ1-5; a possible D gene is TRBD1 (5 bases). Per germline, CDR1 SNHLY and CDR2 FYNNEI. The CDR3 length is 13 residues. Trimming stripped 2 bases from V and 7 bases from J, with 9 bases between.

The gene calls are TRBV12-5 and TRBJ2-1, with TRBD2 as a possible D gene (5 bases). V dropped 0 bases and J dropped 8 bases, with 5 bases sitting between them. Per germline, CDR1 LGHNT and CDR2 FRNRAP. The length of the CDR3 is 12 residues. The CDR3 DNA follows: TGTGCTAGTGGTTTGGTGAGGGATGAGCAGTTCTTC. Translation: CASGLVRDEQFF.

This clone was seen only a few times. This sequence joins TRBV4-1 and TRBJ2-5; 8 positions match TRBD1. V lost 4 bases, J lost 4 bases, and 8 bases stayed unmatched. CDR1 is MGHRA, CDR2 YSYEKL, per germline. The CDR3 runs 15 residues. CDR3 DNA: TGCGCCAGCAGCCGGAACAGGGGGAGGTCAGAGACCCAGTACTTC. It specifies CASSRNRGRSETQYF.

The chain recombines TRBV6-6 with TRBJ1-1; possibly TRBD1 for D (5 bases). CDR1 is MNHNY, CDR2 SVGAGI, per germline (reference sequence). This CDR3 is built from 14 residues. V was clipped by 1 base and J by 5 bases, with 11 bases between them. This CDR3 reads CASSYWDRETEAFF. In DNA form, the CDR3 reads TGTGCCAGCAGTTACTGGGACCGGGAGACTGAAGCTTTCTTT.

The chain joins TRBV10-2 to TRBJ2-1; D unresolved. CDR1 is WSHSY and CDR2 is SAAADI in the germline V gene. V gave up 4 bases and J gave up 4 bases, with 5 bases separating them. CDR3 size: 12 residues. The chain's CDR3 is CASSAPYNEQFF. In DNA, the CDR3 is TGCGCCAGCAGTGCCCCTTACAATGAGCAGTTCTTC.

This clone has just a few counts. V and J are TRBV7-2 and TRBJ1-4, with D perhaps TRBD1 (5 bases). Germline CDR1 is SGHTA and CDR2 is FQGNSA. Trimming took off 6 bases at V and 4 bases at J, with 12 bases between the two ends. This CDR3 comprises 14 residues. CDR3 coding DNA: TGTGCCAGCAGTCCCGACAGCTTTAATGAAAAACTGTTTTTT. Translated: CASSPDSFNEKLFF.

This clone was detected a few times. This chain's CDR3 is CASSLRTGATPGSSYEQYF. The CDR3 DNA reads as TGTGCCAGCAGCTTGAGAACAGGGGCCACCCCCGGTAGCTCCTACGAGCAGTACTTC. This rearrangement joins TRBV11-2 to TRBJ2-7; 7 bases are shared with TRBD1. V gave up 3 bases and J gave up 0 bases; unmatched junction bases: 17. CDR3 size: 19 residues. Germline loops: CDR1 SGHAT, CDR2 FQNNGV.

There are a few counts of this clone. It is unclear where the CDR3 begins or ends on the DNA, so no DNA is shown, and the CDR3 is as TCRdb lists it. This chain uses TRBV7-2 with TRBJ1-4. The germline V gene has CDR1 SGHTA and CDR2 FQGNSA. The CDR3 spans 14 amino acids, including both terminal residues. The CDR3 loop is CASSPSGRVGELFF.

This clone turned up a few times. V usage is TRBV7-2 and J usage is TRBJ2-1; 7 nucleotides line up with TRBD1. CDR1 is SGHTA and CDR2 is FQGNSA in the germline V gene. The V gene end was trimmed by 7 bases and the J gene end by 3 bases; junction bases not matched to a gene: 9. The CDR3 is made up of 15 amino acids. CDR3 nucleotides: TGTGCCAGCACCACTCTCGGGACAGACTACAATGAGCAGTTCTTC. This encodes CASTTLGTDYNEQFF.

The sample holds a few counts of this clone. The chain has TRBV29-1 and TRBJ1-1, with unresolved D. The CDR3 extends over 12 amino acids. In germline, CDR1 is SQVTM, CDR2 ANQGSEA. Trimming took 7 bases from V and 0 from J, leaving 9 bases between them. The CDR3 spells CSARRLNTEAFF. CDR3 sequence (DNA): TGCAGCGCCCGGAGATTGAACACTGAAGCTTTCTTT.

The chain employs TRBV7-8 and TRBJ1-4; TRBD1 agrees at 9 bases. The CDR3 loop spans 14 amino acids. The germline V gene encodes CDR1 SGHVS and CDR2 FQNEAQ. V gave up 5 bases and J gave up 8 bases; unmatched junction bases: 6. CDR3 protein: CASSRGQGLEKLFF. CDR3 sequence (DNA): TGTGCCAGCAGCCGCGGACAGGGGTTGGAAAAACTGTTTTTT.

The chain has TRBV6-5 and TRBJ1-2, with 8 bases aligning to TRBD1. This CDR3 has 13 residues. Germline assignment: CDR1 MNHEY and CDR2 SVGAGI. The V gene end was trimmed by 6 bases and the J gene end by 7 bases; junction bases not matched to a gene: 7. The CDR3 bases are TGTGCCAGCAGGCCTACAGGGGGAGGTGGCTACACCTTC. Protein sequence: CASRPTGGGGYTF.

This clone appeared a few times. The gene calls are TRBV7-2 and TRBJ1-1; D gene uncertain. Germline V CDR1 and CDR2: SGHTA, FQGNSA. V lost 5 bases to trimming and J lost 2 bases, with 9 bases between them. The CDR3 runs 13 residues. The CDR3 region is CASSQQINTEAFF. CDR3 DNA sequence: TGTGCCAGCAGCCAACAGATAAACACTGAAGCTTTCTTT. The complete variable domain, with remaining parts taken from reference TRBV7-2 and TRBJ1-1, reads GAGVSQSPSNKVTEKGKDVELRCDPISGHTALYWYRQSLGQGLEFLIYFQGNSAPDKSGLPSDRFSAERTGGSVSTLTIQRTQQEDSAVYLCASSQQINTEAFFGQGTRLTVV.

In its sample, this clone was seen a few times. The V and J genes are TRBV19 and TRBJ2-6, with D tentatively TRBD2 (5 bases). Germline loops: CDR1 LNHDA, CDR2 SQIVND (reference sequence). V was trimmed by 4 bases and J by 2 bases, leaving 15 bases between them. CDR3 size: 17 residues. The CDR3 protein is CASSKDSLGAGANVLTF. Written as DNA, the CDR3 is TGTGCCAGTAGTAAGGATTCCCTGGGAGCTGGGGCCAACGTCCTGACTTTC.

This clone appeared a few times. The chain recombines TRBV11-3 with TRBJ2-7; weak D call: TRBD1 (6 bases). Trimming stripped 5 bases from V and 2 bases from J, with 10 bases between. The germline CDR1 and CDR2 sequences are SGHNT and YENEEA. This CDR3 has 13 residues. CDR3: CASSITGTYEQYF. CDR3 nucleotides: TGTGCCAGCAGCATAACAGGGACCTACGAGCAGTACTTC. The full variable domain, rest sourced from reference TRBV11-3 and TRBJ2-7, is EAGVVQSPRYKIIEKKQPVAFWCNPISGHNTLYWYLQNLGQGPELLIRYENEEAVDDSQLPKDRFSAERLKGVDSTLKIQPAELGDSAVYLCASSITGTYEQYFGPGTRLTVT.

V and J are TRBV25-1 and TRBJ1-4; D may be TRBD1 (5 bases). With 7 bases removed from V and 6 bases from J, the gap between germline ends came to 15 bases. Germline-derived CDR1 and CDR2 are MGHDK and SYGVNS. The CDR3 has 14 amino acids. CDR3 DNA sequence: TGTGCCAGCACGGGGACTACAAGGGATGAAAAACTGTTTTTT. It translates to CASTGTTRDEKLFF. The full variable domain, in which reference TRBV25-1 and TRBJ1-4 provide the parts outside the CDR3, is EADIYQTPRYLVIGTGKKITLECSQTMGHDKMYWYQQDPGMELHLIHYSYGVNSTEKGDLSSESTVSRIRTEHFPLTLESARPSHTSQYLCASTGTTRDEKLFFGSGTQLSVL.

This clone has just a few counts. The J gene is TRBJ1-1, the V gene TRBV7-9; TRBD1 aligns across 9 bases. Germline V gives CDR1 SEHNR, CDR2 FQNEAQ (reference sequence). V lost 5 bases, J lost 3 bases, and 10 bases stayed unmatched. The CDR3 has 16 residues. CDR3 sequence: CASSTRTGAKDTEAFF. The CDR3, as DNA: TGTGCCAGCAGCACGAGGACAGGGGCGAAGGACACTGAAGCTTTCTTT.

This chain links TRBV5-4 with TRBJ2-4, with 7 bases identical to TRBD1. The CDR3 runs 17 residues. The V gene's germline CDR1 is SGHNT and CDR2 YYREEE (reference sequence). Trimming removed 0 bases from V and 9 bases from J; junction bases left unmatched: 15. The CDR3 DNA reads TGTGCCAGCAGCTTGGAATGGGACAGAGGATCCCGTAGCATTCAGTACTTC. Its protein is CASSLEWDRGSRSIQYF.

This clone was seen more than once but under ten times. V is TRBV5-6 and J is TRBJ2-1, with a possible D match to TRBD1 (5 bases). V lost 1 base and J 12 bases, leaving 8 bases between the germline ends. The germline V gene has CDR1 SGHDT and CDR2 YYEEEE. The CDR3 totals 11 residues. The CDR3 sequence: CASSLNRRQFF. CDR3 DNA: TGTGCCAGCAGCTTGAACAGGAGGCAGTTCTTC.

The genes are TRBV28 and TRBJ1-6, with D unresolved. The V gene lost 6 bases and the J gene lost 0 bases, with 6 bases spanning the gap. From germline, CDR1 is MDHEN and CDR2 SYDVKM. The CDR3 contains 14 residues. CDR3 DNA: TGTGCCAGCAGGTCGAGCTCCTATAATTCACCCCTCCACTTT. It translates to CASRSSSYNSPLHF.

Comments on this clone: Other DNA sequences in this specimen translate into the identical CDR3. The CDR3 DNA is TGTGCCAGCAGCTTAGGGGGAGACACTGAAGCTTTCTTT. It is translated as CASSLGGDTEAFF. The J gene is TRBJ1-1, the V gene TRBV5-4; maybe TRBD1 (6 bases). The length of the CDR3 is 13 residues. Deletions cut 2 bases from V and 3 bases from J, with 8 bases between. Germline lookup yields CDR1 SGHNT and CDR2 YYREEE (reference sequence).

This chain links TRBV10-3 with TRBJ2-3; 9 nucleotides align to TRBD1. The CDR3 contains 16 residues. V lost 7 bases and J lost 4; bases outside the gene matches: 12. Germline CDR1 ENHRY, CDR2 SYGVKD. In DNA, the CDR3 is TGTGCCATCAATTCCCGGGACAGGGCCGGGGCAGATACGCAGTATTTT. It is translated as CAINSRDRAGADTQYF.

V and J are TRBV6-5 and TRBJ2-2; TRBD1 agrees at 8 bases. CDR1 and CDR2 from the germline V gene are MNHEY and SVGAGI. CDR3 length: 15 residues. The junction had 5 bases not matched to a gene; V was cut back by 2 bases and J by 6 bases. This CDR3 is CASSYAIQGAGELFF. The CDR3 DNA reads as TGTGCCAGCAGTTACGCAATACAGGGGGCCGGGGAGCTGTTTTTT.

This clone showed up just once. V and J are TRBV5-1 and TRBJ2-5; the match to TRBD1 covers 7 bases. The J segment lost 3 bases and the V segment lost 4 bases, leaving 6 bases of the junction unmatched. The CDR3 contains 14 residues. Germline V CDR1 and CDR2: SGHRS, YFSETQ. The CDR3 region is CASSRAQGEETQYF. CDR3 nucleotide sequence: TGCGCCAGCAGCCGCGCCCAGGGGGAAGAGACCCAGTACTTC.

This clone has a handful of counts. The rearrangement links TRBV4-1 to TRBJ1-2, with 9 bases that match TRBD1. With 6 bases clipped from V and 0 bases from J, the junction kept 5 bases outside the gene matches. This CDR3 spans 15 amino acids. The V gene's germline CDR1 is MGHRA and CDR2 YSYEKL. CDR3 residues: CASRVQGASNYGYTF. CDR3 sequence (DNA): TGCGCCAGCAGGGTACAGGGGGCCTCTAACTATGGCTACACCTTC.

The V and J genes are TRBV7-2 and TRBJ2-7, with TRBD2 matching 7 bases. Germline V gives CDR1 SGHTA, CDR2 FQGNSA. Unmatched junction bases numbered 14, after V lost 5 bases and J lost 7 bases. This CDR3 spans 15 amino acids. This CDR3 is CASSPALAKAGEQYF. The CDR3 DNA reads TGTGCCAGCAGCCCCGCGCTAGCTAAAGCGGGGGAGCAGTACTTC. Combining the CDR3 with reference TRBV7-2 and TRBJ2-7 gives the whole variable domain GAGVSQSPSNKVTEKGKDVELRCDPISGHTALYWYRQSLGQGLEFLIYFQGNSAPDKSGLPSDRFSAERTGGSVSTLTIQRTQQEDSAVYLCASSPALAKAGEQYFGPGTRLTVT.

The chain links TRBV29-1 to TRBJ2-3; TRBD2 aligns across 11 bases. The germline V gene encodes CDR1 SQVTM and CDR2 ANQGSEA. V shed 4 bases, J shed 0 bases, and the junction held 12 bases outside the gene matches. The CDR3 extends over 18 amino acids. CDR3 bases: TGCAGCGTTGGGGGACTAGCGGAATACTATCGCAGCACAGATACGCAGTATTTT. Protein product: CSVGGLAEYYRSTDTQYF.

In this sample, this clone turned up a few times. CDR3 residues: CASSEGNIQYF. The CDR3 bases are TGTGCCAGCAGCGAGGGGAACATTCAGTACTTC. The rearrangement links TRBV9 to TRBJ2-4, with D perhaps matching TRBD1 (5 bases). Germline V gene data show CDR1 as SGDLS and CDR2 as YYNGEE. CDR3 length: 11 residues. Trimming cost V 3 bases and J 7 bases, with 5 bases left between them.